The entry that follows covers one T cell receptor beta chain sequence. The record originates from a study of blood T cell repertoires in COVID-19. The data were produced by immunoSEQ multiplex PCR, yet TCRdb's version contains in-frame clones alone and is incomplete. The table shows about 210,000 clones, with about 88% occurring only once. This clonotype was sampled from a woman in her forties with acute or convalescent COVID-19. Sequenced sample: peripheral blood.

The CDR3, as DNA: TGCGCCAGCAGCCGTACTGCCGGGACAGGGGGCGATGGCTACACCTTC. Translated, it gives CASSRTAGTGGDGYTF. The J gene is TRBJ1-2, the V gene TRBV5-1; 12 nucleotides match TRBD1. Germline CDR1 reads SGHRS; CDR2 reads YFSETQ. The CDR3 contains 16 residues. V was pared by 4 bases and J by 6 bases, with 10 bases of the junction left unmatched.